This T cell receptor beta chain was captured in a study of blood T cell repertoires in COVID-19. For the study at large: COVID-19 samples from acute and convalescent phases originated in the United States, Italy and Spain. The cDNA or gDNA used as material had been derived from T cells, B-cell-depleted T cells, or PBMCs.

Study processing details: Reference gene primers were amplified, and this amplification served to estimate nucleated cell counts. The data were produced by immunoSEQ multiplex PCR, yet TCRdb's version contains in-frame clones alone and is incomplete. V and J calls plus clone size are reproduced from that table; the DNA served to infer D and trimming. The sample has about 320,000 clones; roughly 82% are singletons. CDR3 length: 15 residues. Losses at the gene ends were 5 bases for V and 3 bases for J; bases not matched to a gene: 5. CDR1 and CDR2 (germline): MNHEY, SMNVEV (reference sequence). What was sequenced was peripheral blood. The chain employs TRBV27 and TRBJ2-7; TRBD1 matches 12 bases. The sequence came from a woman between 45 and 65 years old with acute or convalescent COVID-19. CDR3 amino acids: CASSGGTGGFYEQYF. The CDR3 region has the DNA TGTGCCAGCAGTGGAGGGACAGGGGGCTTCTACGAGCAGTACTTC.